The T cell receptor (beta chain) under discussion was sequenced for a study of T cells in Graves' hyperthyroidism and ophthalmopathy. Whole-study context: Peripheral blood draws took place at initial diagnosis, ahead of any treatment.

This clonotype is a singleton in its sample. Its antigen is unknown. Germline assignment: CDR1 SEHNR and CDR2 FQNEAQ (reference sequence). The V end was cut by 5 bases, the J end by 5 bases, with 10 bases between. CDR3 length: 12 amino acids. Stable Graves' hyperthyroidism meant no ophthalmopathy progression within 18 months. Newly diagnosed patients aged 18 to 65 had hyperthyroidism of under 2 months' duration. Using RNA transcripts as the source, TCR beta CDR3 regions were amplified. HTBI primers were employed in a first-round RT-PCR of the TCR CDR3. TCRdb itself ran the multiplex PCR reads through MiXCR, one entry per CDR3 protein. The top ten clones hold roughly 30% of a sample with hundreds of thousands of distinct CDR3 sequences, about a third of them seen once. Regarding the study as a whole: A model using 13 V-J features told ophthalmopathy apart from stable hyperthyroidism.

The chain couples TRBV7-9 to TRBJ2-7, with a weak D call TRBD1 (6 bases). The TCR comes from a woman aged 40 to 50 with Graves' hyperthyroidism. The sample was blood. CDR3 DNA: TGTGCCAGCAGCCTAGACAGGCACGAGCAGTACTTC. Translation gives CASSLDRHEQYF.